A single sample is the source of the 3 T cell receptor beta chains below, sequenced in a study of cytomegalovirus exposure and HLA in healthy donors. PCR amplification relied on 60 Vbeta primers (plus 13 Jbeta primers). Clones were read by immunoSEQ multiplex PCR, and TCRdb kept only the in-frame ones, dropping some. The repertoire table contains 90,000 to 100,000 clones. Material: PBMCs. Every receptor here comes from a woman aged 25-40 years in good health and CMV-seronegative.

The genes are TRBV30 and TRBJ2-5, with 8 nucleotides matching TRBD1. Germline CDR1 is GTSNPN and CDR2 is SVGIG (reference sequence). Trimming took 5 bases from V and 5 from J; bases not matched to a gene: 4. The CDR3 is 12 amino acids. The CDR3, as DNA: TGTGCCTGGGGCAGGGGGCGCGAGACCCAGTACTTC. This translates into CAWGRGRETQYF. The full variable domain, in which reference TRBV30 and TRBJ2-5 provide the parts outside the CDR3, is SQTIHQWPATLVQPVGSPLSLECTVEGTSNPNLYWYRQAAGRGLQLLFYSVGIGQISSEVPQNLSASRPQDRQFILSSKKLLLSDSGFYLCAWGRGRETQYFGPGTRLLVL.

A note on this clone: Other nucleotide sequences in the sample specify the same CDR3. The rearrangement joins TRBV7-2 to TRBJ2-3; 11 bases are shared with TRBD2. The trim removed 4 bases at V and 3 bases at J, leaving 6 bases unmatched. Germline loops: CDR1 SGHTA, CDR2 FQGNSA. The CDR3 contains 16 residues. In DNA form, the CDR3 reads TGTGCCAGCAGCTATAGCGGGGGGGCCGGAACAGATACGCAGTATTTT. This gives the protein CASSYSGGAGTDTQYF.

The chain combines TRBV18 with TRBJ1-2; 10 positions match TRBD1. CDR3 length equals 15 residues. Germline CDR1 is KGHSH and CDR2 is LQKENI. J was trimmed by 7 bases and V by 2 bases; bases with no gene match: 7. CDR3 sequence: CASSPGTGDLSGYTF. For the CDR3, the DNA is TGTGCCAGCTCACCAGGGACAGGGGATTTATCTGGCTACACCTTC.